This T cell receptor (beta chain) was identified during a study of T-cell reconstitution after alpha-beta-depleted transplantation in children. Unique molecular identifiers featured in how the TCRbeta library was prepared. TCRdb re-derived calls from the PCR reads in MiXCR, one entry per CDR3 protein. The sample consists of approximately 1,000,000 distinct CDR3 sequences, about 31% of them appearing once. This clonotype was seen a few times. Antigen specificity is unknown. Study observations and caveats: The authors attributed T-cell counts and diversity one year after transplant mostly to newly produced T cells. It was surviving recipient T cells and thymic progenitors that gave some patients high TCRbeta diversity at day 60.

This specimen was PBMCs, mostly from graft donor cells, taken 360 days after TCRalphabeta/CD19-depleted stem cell transplant. This clonotype was obtained from a boy under two years old who had a stem cell transplant for SCID, so the T cells may come from the graft donor.

The DNA for the CDR3 is TGCAGTGCTAGAATCCCCTTCTCCCCGGAGACCCAGTACTTC. Translated: CSARIPFSPETQYF. The chain has TRBV20-1 and TRBJ2-5; no reliable D call. Germline V CDR1 and CDR2: DFQATT, SNEGSKA (reference sequence). V dropped 2 bases and J dropped 5 bases, with 15 bases sitting between them. The CDR3 covers 14 residues.